This TCR beta chain appears in the sequencing data of a study of cytomegalovirus exposure and HLA in healthy donors. Broader study findings: Apart from CMV serostatus, no immune exposure information was available.

It was with 60 Vbeta and 13 Jbeta primers that the PCR ran. The table came from immunoSEQ multiplex PCR; TCRdb's copy has only in-frame clones and leaves some out. The data show about 78,000 clones, less than 75% seen once. Turning to this clone: Its antigen is as yet unknown.

V lost 5 bases and J lost 3; bases outside the gene matches: 11. The V gene's germline CDR1 is SEHNR and CDR2 FQNEAQ (reference sequence). The length of the CDR3 is 18 residues. The chain joins TRBV7-9 to TRBJ2-6, with 9 bases identical to TRBD1. The sequence derives from a man younger than 40 in good health and CMV-seropositive. Input material: PBMCs. CDR3 region: CASSTWDRVLVGANVLTF. CDR3 in DNA: TGTGCCAGCAGCACCTGGGACAGGGTTCTGGTTGGGGCCAACGTCCTGACTTTC. Full variable domain (rest looked up from reference TRBV7-9 and TRBJ2-6): DTGVSQNPRHKITKRGQNVTFRCDPISEHNRLYWYRQTLGQGPEFLTYFQNEAQLEKSRLLSDRFSAERPKGSFSTLEIQRTEQGDSAMYLCASSTWDRVLVGANVLTFGAGSRLTVL.